Each of the 26 T cell receptor beta chains below was sequenced from the same sample in a study of T cell responses to AZD1222 COVID-19 vaccine. Method: immunoSEQ multiplex PCR; TCRdb's copy keeps in-frame clones and lacks some. The repertoire holds approximately 200,000 clones, with 75% to 90% as singletons. Material: peripheral blood, obtained on day 0 of MenACWY control vaccination. The receptor set was obtained from an adult in good health.

V and J are TRBV5-1 and TRBJ1-1; tentatively, D is TRBD1 (5 bases). Trimming left V 2 bases short and J 4 bases short, with 12 bases between. Germline V CDR1 and CDR2: SGHRS, YFSETQ. The CDR3 runs to 14 residues. The chain's CDR3 is CASSFVGEGTEAFF. The CDR3 DNA reads TGCGCCAGCAGCTTTGTGGGGGAGGGCACTGAAGCTTTCTTT.

The chain employs TRBV5-1 and TRBJ1-1; D may be TRBD1 (5 bases). The CDR3 is 16 amino acids. Trimming shortened V by 0 bases and J by 0 bases, and 12 bases separated the two germline ends. Germline assignment: CDR1 SGHRS and CDR2 YFSETQ. This CDR3 reads CASSLAPDSLNTEAFF. In DNA form, the CDR3 reads TGCGCCAGCAGCTTGGCGCCTGACAGCCTGAACACTGAAGCTTTCTTT.

The chain combines TRBV6-1 with TRBJ2-6; D is undetermined. Looked up from germline, CDR1 is MNHNS and CDR2 is SASEGT. This CDR3 comprises 14 residues. Trimming removed 0 bases from V and 1 base from J, with 1 base in between. The CDR3: CASSEASGANVLTF. DNA of the CDR3: TGTGCCAGCAGTGAAGCATCTGGGGCCAACGTCCTGACTTTC.

This chain joins TRBV24-1 and TRBJ1-2; TRBD1 matches 12 bases. V lost 5 bases and J lost 0; bases outside the gene matches: 3. Germline V gene data show CDR1 as KGHDR and CDR2 as SFDVKD. There are 16 residues in the CDR3. CDR3 amino acids: CATSAGQGASNYGYTF. The CDR3, as DNA: TGTGCCACCAGTGCGGGACAGGGGGCTTCTAACTATGGCTACACCTTC.

The J gene is TRBJ1-1, the V gene TRBV29-1; the D is unclear. V was shortened by 8 bases and J by 3 bases, with 13 bases between the two germline ends. CDR1 and CDR2 (germline): SQVTM, ANQGSEA. There are 12 residues in the CDR3. CDR3 protein: CSPTRGDTEAFF. The CDR3, as DNA: TGCAGCCCCACACGAGGCGACACTGAAGCTTTCTTT.

The chain couples TRBV5-6 to TRBJ2-7; 11 bases are shared with TRBD1. CDR1 is SGHDT and CDR2 is YYEEEE in the germline V gene. The CDR3 is made up of 14 amino acids. The V and J ends lost 0 bases and 6 bases, in that order; junction bases with no gene match: 2. CDR3 sequence: CASSLGTGGSEQYF. In DNA form, the CDR3 reads TGTGCCAGCAGCTTGGGGACAGGGGGCAGCGAGCAGTACTTC. Full variable domain (outside the CDR3, taken from reference TRBV5-6 and TRBJ2-7): DAGVTQSPTHLIKTRGQQVTLRCSPKSGHDTVSWYQQALGQGPQFIFQYYEEEERQRGNFPDRFSGHQFPNYSSELNVNALLLGDSALYLCASSLGTGGSEQYFGPGTRLTVT.

The chain uses TRBV10-3 and TRBJ1-5; TRBD1 agrees at 8 bases. Per the germline V gene, CDR1 is ENHRY and CDR2 is SYGVKD. CDR3 length equals 12 residues. V gave up 10 bases and J gave up 4 bases; unmatched junction bases: 3. The CDR3 protein is CATRTGNQPQHF. The DNA for the CDR3 is TGTGCCACGAGGACAGGGAATCAGCCCCAGCATTTT.

V is TRBV6-4 and J is TRBJ2-5; D may be TRBD1 (5 bases). Germline V lookup: CDR1 MRHNA, CDR2 SNTAGT. V was shortened by 4 bases and J by 4 bases, with 16 bases between the two germline ends. The CDR3 covers 15 residues. The CDR3 is CASSVTAGSRETQYF. The CDR3 DNA reads TGTGCCAGCAGTGTTACCGCAGGGTCCAGAGAGACCCAGTACTTC.

The rearrangement uses TRBV28 and TRBJ1-2; a possible D gene is TRBD1 (5 bases). The CDR3 is made up of 14 amino acids. CDR1 and CDR2 (germline): MDHEN, SYDVKM. V lost 6 bases and J lost 1, with 12 bases in between. The CDR3 protein is CASRSGDRNYGYTF. CDR3 DNA sequence: TGTGCCAGCAGAAGCGGGGACCGTAACTATGGCTACACCTTC.

The sample holds one count of this clone. The J gene is TRBJ2-7, the V gene TRBV5-6; possible D gene TRBD2, 5 bases. Germline V gives CDR1 SGHDT, CDR2 YYEEEE. Trimming shortened V by 4 bases and J by 0 bases, and 8 bases separated the two germline ends. CDR3 size: 13 residues. Written as DNA, the CDR3 is TGTGCCAGCAGCCCGGGGAGCTCCTACGAGCAGTACTTC. Amino acids: CASSPGSSYEQYF.

The rearrangement uses TRBV6-7 and TRBJ2-3; 8 nucleotides match TRBD1. TRBV6-7 is classed as an ORF, of uncertain function. The CDR3 has 18 residues. V dropped 6 bases and J dropped 0; count of bases not matched to a gene: 14. The CDR3 DNA follows: TGTGCCAGCAGCCTACTCCGACAGGGGTTAGGCAGCACAGATACGCAGTATTTT. This translates into CASSLLRQGLGSTDTQYF.

This clone has only one observation. This sequence joins TRBV6-2 or TRBV6-3 and TRBJ2-1, with D unclear. CDR3 length equals 14 residues. From germline, CDR1 is MNHEY and CDR2 SVGEGT. V was cut by 2 bases and J by 6 bases, with 11 bases left in between. CDR3 protein: CASSYEIRGNEQFF. The CDR3 nucleotides read TGTGCCAGCAGTTACGAAATCCGAGGCAATGAGCAGTTCTTC.

The chain combines TRBV7-3 with TRBJ2-3; D may be TRBD2 (6 bases). Trimming pared 2 bases from V and 4 bases from J, leaving 13 bases between. The germline V gene encodes CDR1 SGHTA and CDR2 FQGTGA. The length of the CDR3 is 15 residues. The CDR3: CASSLRRGGPDTQYF. CDR3 sequence (DNA): TGTGCCAGCAGCTTACGGCGGGGAGGCCCAGATACGCAGTATTTT.

The chain employs TRBV6-1 and TRBJ2-7; D unresolved. The germline V gene encodes CDR1 MNHNS and CDR2 SASEGT. Trimming took 4 bases from V and 1 from J, leaving 8 bases between them. This CDR3 is built from 13 residues. DNA for the CDR3: TGTGCCAGCAGTGGAAAGGGATCCTACGAGCAGTACTTC. As protein: CASSGKGSYEQYF.

This clone was counted only a few times. The chain recombines TRBV19 with TRBJ2-7; the match to TRBD1 covers 9 bases. This CDR3 has 15 amino acids. V trimming: 4 bases; J trimming: 1 base; junction bases outside the gene matches: 5. Germline assignment: CDR1 LNHDA and CDR2 SQIVND (reference sequence). CDR3 sequence (DNA): TGTGCCAGTAGTACACCCGGGACAGGGTCCTACGAGCAGTACTTC. Amino acids: CASSTPGTGSYEQYF.

V is TRBV28 and J is TRBJ2-3; 11 bases match TRBD2. In germline, CDR1 is MDHEN, CDR2 SYDVKM. The V and J ends lost 5 bases and 5 bases, in that order; junction bases with no gene match: 9. This CDR3 region has 16 residues. The CDR3 here is CASSPLLAGGIDTQYF. In nucleotides, the CDR3 is TGTGCCAGCAGTCCCCTATTAGCGGGGGGGATAGATACGCAGTATTTT.

The V gene is TRBV2, the J gene TRBJ1-2, with D perhaps matching TRBD1 (6 bases). The CDR3 is 15 amino acids. V shed 5 bases and J shed 4 bases, with 17 bases lying between them. Germline lookup yields CDR1 SNHLY and CDR2 FYNNEI. The CDR3 reads CASSPGQTLVYGYTF. Written as DNA, the CDR3 is TGTGCCAGCAGTCCTGGACAGACGCTTGTCTATGGCTACACCTTC.

V gene TRBV18 combines with J gene TRBJ1-4; D is ambiguous. V was trimmed by 0 bases and J by 0 bases, leaving 8 bases between them. The germline gives CDR1 KGHSH, CDR2 LQKENI. The CDR3 consists of 16 residues. CDR3 sequence (DNA): TGTGCCAGCTCACCACCTACACAGACAACTAATGAAAAACTGTTTTTT. Its protein is CASSPPTQTTNEKLFF.

This chain links TRBV7-9 with TRBJ2-5; D is unclear. Trimming left V 1 base short and J 5 bases short, with 5 bases between. The CDR3 runs to 12 residues. The germline V gene has CDR1 SEHNR and CDR2 FQNEAQ (reference sequence). CDR3 in amino acids: CASSLVGETQYF. The CDR3 DNA reads as TGTGCCAGCAGCTTAGTCGGGGAGACCCAGTACTTC.

V is TRBV19 and J is TRBJ2-5; 7 nucleotides match TRBD2. J lost 4 bases, V lost 4 bases, and 3 bases had no gene match. CDR1 and CDR2 from the germline V gene are LNHDA and SQIVND (reference sequence). The CDR3 extends over 13 amino acids. The CDR3 sequence: CASSRLARETQYF. DNA of the CDR3: TGTGCCAGTAGTAGACTAGCACGAGAGACCCAGTACTTC. The variable domain in full, with the rest retrieved from reference TRBV19 and TRBJ2-5, is DGGITQSPKYLFRKEGQNVTLSCEQNLNHDAMYWYRQDPGQGLRLIYYSQIVNDFQKGDIAEGYSVSREKKESFPLTVTSAQKNPTAFYLCASSRLARETQYFGPGTRLLVL.

This clone was observed a few times. The V gene is TRBV27, the J gene TRBJ2-7; possibly TRBD2 for D (6 bases). V lost 5 bases and J 7 bases, leaving 18 bases between the germline ends. CDR1 is MNHEY and CDR2 is SMNVEV in the germline V gene (reference sequence). CDR3 length: 14 residues. This CDR3 reads CASSTPGPRGEQYF. The CDR3 DNA sequence: TGTGCCAGCAGTACCCCGGGTCCCCGGGGGGAGCAGTACTTC.

CDR3 sequence (DNA): TGTGCCACCAGTGACCAAGGACAGGGAAGTGAGCAGTTCTTC. Translation: CATSDQGQGSEQFF. The V call is TRBV24-1, the J call TRBJ2-1; 8 bases line up with TRBD1. The CDR3 has 14 amino acids. Germline-derived CDR1 and CDR2 are KGHDR and SFDVKD. Trimming removed 4 bases from V and 9 bases from J; junction bases left unmatched: 7.

V and J are TRBV4-2 and TRBJ1-4, with D perhaps TRBD1 (5 bases). The ends were cut back, 0 bases at V and 7 bases at J, with 12 bases in the middle. This CDR3 has 15 amino acids. Germline V CDR1 and CDR2: LGHNA, YNFKEQ. CDR3: CASSQEGVDSEKLFF. CDR3 DNA: TGTGCCAGCAGCCAAGAGGGGGTTGACAGTGAAAAACTGTTTTTT.

CDR3 nucleotide sequence: TGTGCCAGCTCGGAGAGAAGTTACAATGAGCAGTTCTTC. Protein: CASSERSYNEQFF. The chain is built from TRBV18 and TRBJ2-1, with no clear D. There are 13 residues in the CDR3. The V end was cut by 6 bases, the J end by 4 bases, with 10 bases between. Per germline, CDR1 KGHSH and CDR2 LQKENI.

V usage is TRBV7-2 and J usage is TRBJ1-5, with D possibly being TRBD1 (5 bases). Deletions cut 2 bases from V and 3 bases from J, with 11 bases between. The CDR3 loop spans 15 amino acids. CDR1 SGHTA and CDR2 FQGNSA come from the germline V gene. The CDR3 nucleotides read TGTGCCAGCAGCTTAATGGCAGGGAACAATCAGCCCCAGCATTTT. Its protein is CASSLMAGNNQPQHF.

V gene TRBV20-1 combines with J gene TRBJ2-2; 7 nucleotides line up with TRBD1. The V segment lost 3 bases and the J segment 7 bases; nucleotides outside the gene matches: 8. Germline V gene sequence: CDR1 DFQATT, CDR2 SNEGSKA (reference sequence). The CDR3 consists of 14 residues. The CDR3 nucleotides read TGCAGTGCTAGTAGGGGGCTCACGAACGGGGAGCTGTTTTTT. The encoded protein is CSASRGLTNGELFF.